Detailed here is one T cell receptor (beta chain). Its specificity is not known. The sample comes from a study of cytomegalovirus exposure and HLA in healthy donors. Findings and caveats of the study: Whilst most TCR sequences proved rare, a subset of public TCRs occurred across many donors.

PCR primers comprised 60 Vbeta and 13 Jbeta primers. Assay: immunoSEQ multiplex PCR; the TCRdb copy retains only in-frame clones and omits some. The sample table includes roughly 62,000 clones. The CDR3 has 16 residues. In germline, CDR1 is LNHDA, CDR2 SQIVND (reference sequence). The V and J ends lost 8 bases and 5 bases, in that order; junction bases with no gene match: 12. This chain uses TRBV19 with TRBJ1-1; 12 bases map to TRBD1. This TCR derives from a male donor in good health and CMV-seronegative. Sequencing was performed on PBMCs. The CDR3 region has the DNA TGTGCCAGTGCCCCGGGGACAGGGGGCGAGGGGACTGAAGCTTTCTTT. Translation: CASAPGTGGEGTEAFF.